The 5 T cell receptor beta chains presented below share a single source sample, sequenced in a study of T cell changes during pregnancy in multiple sclerosis. Sequencing used immunoSEQ multiplex PCR; TCRdb keeps in-frame clones, though not all of them. The table has 80,000 to 130,000 clones, almost 95% seen once; the top ten hold about 0.9%. This material consisted of peripheral blood, taken before pregnancy. The source is a female donor with multiple sclerosis, enrolled in a pregnancy study.

The rearrangement links TRBV4-1 to TRBJ1-5; 8 nucleotides align to TRBD1. Trimming removed 4 bases from V and 3 bases from J; junction bases left unmatched: 5. In germline, CDR1 is MGHRA, CDR2 YSYEKL. This CDR3 has 15 residues. The CDR3 sequence is CASSPRTGSNQPQHF. The CDR3 coding sequence is TGCGCCAGCAGCCCCCGGACAGGGTCCAATCAGCCCCAGCATTTT.

This sequence joins TRBV25-1 and TRBJ1-1, with 7 nucleotides matching TRBD1. The germline CDR1 and CDR2 sequences are MGHDK and SYGVNS. The CDR3 contains 13 residues. After removal of 2 bases from V and 11 bases from J, the junction contained 8 bases not matched to a gene. The CDR3 loop is CASSETQGSTAFF. Here the CDR3 DNA reads TGTGCCAGCAGTGAAACACAGGGGTCGACGGCTTTCTTT. The variable domain in full, completed from reference TRBV25-1 and TRBJ1-1, reads EADIYQTPRYLVIGTGKKITLECSQTMGHDKMYWYQQDPGMELHLIHYSYGVNSTEKGDLSSESTVSRIRTEHFPLTLESARPSHTSQYLCASSETQGSTAFFGQGTRLTVV.

The chain links TRBV6-4 to TRBJ2-3; 7 bases match TRBD2. CDR1 MRHNA and CDR2 SNTAGT come from the germline V gene. Trimming cost V 2 bases and J 2 bases; bases outside gene matches: 1. This CDR3 has 14 amino acids. CDR3 loop: CASSDAGDTDTQYF. CDR3 coding DNA: TGTGCCAGCAGTGACGCGGGAGACACAGATACGCAGTATTTT.

The chain has TRBV10-2 and TRBJ2-3, with D possibly matching TRBD2 (5 bases). Between the trimmed V and J ends, which lost 8 bases and 4 bases, there was a span of 13 bases. In germline, CDR1 is WSHSY, CDR2 SAAADI. The CDR3 runs to 13 residues. This CDR3 is CASASEAPDTQYF. In DNA form, the CDR3 reads TGCGCCAGCGCTTCGGAGGCCCCAGATACGCAGTATTTT.

This clone showed up just once. This chain joins TRBV5-1 and TRBJ2-1, with D possibly being TRBD2 (5 bases). The CDR3 length is 14 residues. V lost 0 bases and J 9 bases, leaving 13 bases between the germline ends. From germline, CDR1 is SGHRS and CDR2 YFSETQ. CDR3 nucleotides: TGCGCCAGCAGCTTGGTTCCCCATGCGGGTGAGCAGTTCTTC. Protein: CASSLVPHAGEQFF. The full variable domain, completed using reference TRBV5-1 and TRBJ2-1, is KAGVTQTPRYLIKTRGQQVTLSCSPISGHRSVSWYQQTPGQGLQFLFEYFSETQRNKGNFPGRFSGRQFSNSRSEMNVSTLELGDSALYLCASSLVPHAGEQFFGPGTRLTVL.